The clone carrying this TCR beta chain occurred many times. The target antigen is unknown. A library of TCRbeta sequences, prepared with unique molecular identifiers, was generated. TCRdb redid the calling of the PCR reads with MiXCR, one entry per CDR3 protein. The table records hundreds of thousands of distinct CDR3 sequences, less than 15% of them present only once. This entry belongs to a study of T-cell reconstitution after alpha-beta-depleted transplantation in children. The study, taken as a whole, reports: One year post-transplant, T-cell counts and diversity were largely derived from T cells produced anew. Reports say that about two months after transplant, the alpha-beta T cells came out of several hundred graft clones that had expanded. The high TCRbeta diversity at day 60 in some patients came from surviving recipient T cells and thymic progenitors.

The sequence was obtained from a girl aged 2-9 years with congenital amegakaryocytic thrombocytopenia, due to receive a stem cell transplant. The source material was PBMCs, sampled before TCRalphabeta/CD19-depleted stem cell transplant.

Written as DNA, the CDR3 is TGTGCCAGCAGTTTGACTAGCGGGAGCTCCGAGCAGTACTTC. Its translation is CASSLTSGSSEQYF. V usage is TRBV12-3 or TRBV12-4 and J usage is TRBJ2-7; 12 bases fit TRBD2. V shed 3 bases, J shed 6 bases, and the junction held 3 bases outside the gene matches. There are 14 residues in the CDR3.